This passage covers 8 T cell receptor beta chains from one sample sequenced in a study of blood T cell repertoires in COVID-19. The table came from immunoSEQ multiplex PCR; TCRdb's copy has only in-frame clones and leaves some out. Among around 150,000 clones listed, about 85% were seen once. Sequencing was performed on peripheral blood. The receptor set was obtained from a woman aged 55 to 70 with COVID-19, enrolled during active disease.

The sample holds one count of this clone. The V and J genes are TRBV28 and TRBJ1-5; 7 positions agree with TRBD1. V was clipped by 4 bases and J by 6 bases; unmatched bases: 6. The length of the CDR3 is 14 residues. Germline CDR1 and CDR2: MDHEN and SYDVKM. In DNA, the CDR3 is TGTGCCAGCAGTTCCAACAGGGGTGCTCAGCCCCAGCATTTT. It translates to CASSSNRGAQPQHF.

The chain couples TRBV6-4 to TRBJ1-1, with 9 bases matching TRBD1. Germline assignment: CDR1 MRHNA and CDR2 SNTAGT. The CDR3 contains 14 residues. Trimming took 6 bases from V and 5 from J; bases not matched to a gene: 7. In nucleotides, the CDR3 is TGTGCCAGCAGGGACACAGACAGGGGGACTGAAGCTTTCTTT. This translates into CASRDTDRGTEAFF.

The chain carries TRBV5-1 and TRBJ1-1; 10 nucleotides line up with TRBD1. This CDR3 has 14 residues. Per the germline V gene, CDR1 is SGHRS and CDR2 is YFSETQ. Trimming took 6 bases from V and 3 from J; bases not matched to a gene: 5. The CDR3 loop reads CASTRQGADTEAFF. The CDR3 DNA reads as TGCGCCAGCACTCGACAGGGGGCGGACACTGAAGCTTTCTTT.

This clone showed up just once. The rearrangement links TRBV9 to TRBJ2-7, with 16 bases matching TRBD2. The germline CDR1 and CDR2 sequences are SGDLS and YYNGEE. The CDR3 spans 16 residues. The V segment lost 3 bases and the J segment 2 bases; nucleotides outside the gene matches: 2. Written as DNA, the CDR3 is TGTGCCAGCAGCGCCGGGACTAGCGGGAGGGCCTACGAGCAGTACTTC. Its translation is CASSAGTSGRAYEQYF.

This chain links TRBV14 with TRBJ2-5; D is undetermined. Germline lookup yields CDR1 SGHDN and CDR2 FVKESK. CDR3 length: 13 residues. Trimming removed 3 bases at V and 2 bases at J, with 7 bases between. The chain's CDR3 is CASSQSLQETQYF. Here the CDR3 DNA reads TGTGCCAGCAGCCAGTCGTTGCAAGAGACCCAGTACTTC.

This clone was recorded once. CDR3 amino acids: CASSFRGQAGYTF. The CDR3 DNA reads as TGTGCCAGCAGCTTCCGGGGACAGGCTGGCTACACCTTC. The genes are TRBV5-8 and TRBJ1-2; TRBD1 aligns across 8 bases. There are 13 residues in the CDR3. Per germline, CDR1 SGHTS and CDR2 YDEGEE. Trimming cost V 2 bases and J 7 bases; bases outside gene matches: 4. Full variable domain (rest looked up from reference TRBV5-8 and TRBJ1-2): EAGVTQSPTHLIKTRGQQATLRCSPISGHTSVYWYQQALGLGLQFLLWYDEGEERNRGNFPPRFSGRQFPNYSSELNVNALELEDSALYLCASSFRGQAGYTFGSGTRLTVV.

The CDR3 region has the DNA TGTGCCAGCAGCAGGACAGCGTCGAACACTGAAGCTTTCTTT. Translating it yields CASSRTASNTEAFF. J is TRBJ1-1 and V is TRBV5-5, with D possibly TRBD1 on 6 matching bases. The CDR3 has 14 residues. Germline V gene sequence: CDR1 SGHKS, CDR2 YYEKEE (reference sequence). Trimming removed 4 bases from V and 1 base from J, with 11 bases in between.

The genes are TRBV2 and TRBJ1-2; D is unresolved. CDR1 is SNHLY and CDR2 is FYNNEI in the germline V gene. With 6 bases removed from V and 8 bases from J, the gap between germline ends came to 22 bases. The CDR3 contains 15 residues. The CDR3 coding sequence is TGTGCCAGCAGGATCCCCCTGTCGCGTACTAGCGGCTACACCTTC. Translation: CASRIPLSRTSGYTF.